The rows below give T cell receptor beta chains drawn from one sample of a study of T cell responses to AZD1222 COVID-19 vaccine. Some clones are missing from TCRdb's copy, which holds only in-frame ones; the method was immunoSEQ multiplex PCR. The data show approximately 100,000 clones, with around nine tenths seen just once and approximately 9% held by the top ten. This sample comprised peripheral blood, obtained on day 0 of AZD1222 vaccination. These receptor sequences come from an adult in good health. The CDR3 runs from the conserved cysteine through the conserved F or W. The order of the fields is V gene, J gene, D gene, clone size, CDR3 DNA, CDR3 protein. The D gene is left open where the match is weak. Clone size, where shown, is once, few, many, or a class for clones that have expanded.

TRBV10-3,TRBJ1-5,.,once,TGTGCCATCAGTGACCAGGTCAATCAGCCCCAGCATTTT,CAISDQVNQPQHF
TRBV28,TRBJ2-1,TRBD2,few,TGTGCCTCAGGCCGGCTAGCGGACTACAATGAGCAGTTCTTC,CASGRLADYNEQFF
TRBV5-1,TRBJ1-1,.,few,TGCGCCAGCAGCTTGGCCTCTTTAAACACTGAAGCTTTCTTT,CASSLASLNTEAFF
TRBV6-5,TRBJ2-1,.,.,TGTGCCAGCAGTTACGACCTAGCTTACAATGAGCAGTTCTTC,CASSYDLAYNEQFF
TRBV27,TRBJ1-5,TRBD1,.,TGTGCCAGCATCCTGGACAGGGATCTTTACAATCAGCCCCAGCATTTT,CASILDRDLYNQPQHF
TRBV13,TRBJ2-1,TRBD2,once,TGTGCCAGCAGCCCTGAGGGGACTAGCGACCATGAGCAGTTCTTC,CASSPEGTSDHEQFF
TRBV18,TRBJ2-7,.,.,TGTGCCAGCTCACCCGGCGCGGGGATTTCCTACGAGCAGTACTTC,CASSPGAGISYEQYF
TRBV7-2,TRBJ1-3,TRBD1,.,TGTGCCAGCAGCCTACAGGGGCTGGAAGGAAACACCATATATTTT,CASSLQGLEGNTIYF
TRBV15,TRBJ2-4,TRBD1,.,TGTGCCACCAGCAGAGGACGGACAGGGTTATCCAAAAACATTCAGTACTTC,CATSRGRTGLSKNIQYF
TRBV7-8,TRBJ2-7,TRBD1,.,TGTGCCAGCAGCCGAGACCCGGGACAGGGTGTAGAGCAGTACTTC,CASSRDPGQGVEQYF
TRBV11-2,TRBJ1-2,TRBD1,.,TGTGCCAGCAGCGCAACAGGGGGTGACGGCTACACCTTC,CASSATGGDGYTF
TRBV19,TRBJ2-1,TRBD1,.,TGTGCTATGAGGGACAGGGCAAACAATGAGCAGTTCTTC,CAMRDRANNEQFF
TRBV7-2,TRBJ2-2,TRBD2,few,TGTGCCAGCAGCCGGACTAGCGGGAGGGCCTCGCTGTTTTTT,CASSRTSGRASLFF
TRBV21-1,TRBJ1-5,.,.,TGTGCCAGCGGCCACCATCAGCCCCAGCATTTT,CASGHHQPQHF
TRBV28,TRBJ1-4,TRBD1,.,TGTGCCAGCAGCCGACAGGGCTCAACTAATGAAAAACTGTTTTTT,CASSRQGSTNEKLFF
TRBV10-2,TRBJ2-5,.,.,TGCGCCAGCAGTGAGAGGTTGTGGGAGACCCAGTACTTC,CASSERLWETQYF
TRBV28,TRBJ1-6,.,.,TGTGCCAGCAGACCACAGGTCTCCTATAATTCACCCCTCCACTTT,CASRPQVSYNSPLHF
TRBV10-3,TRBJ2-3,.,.,TGTGCCACCTCCCCCACAGATACGCAGTATTTT,CATSPTDTQYF
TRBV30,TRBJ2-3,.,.,TGTGCTTCAAGGGGGGCTCTGTACACAGATACGCAGTATTTT,CASRGALYTDTQYF
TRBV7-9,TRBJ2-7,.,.,TGTGCCAGCGCAAATGGTTTGGGGGAGCAGTACTTC,CASANGLGEQYF
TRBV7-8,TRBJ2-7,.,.,TGTGCCAGCATCCCCCCGCGGCGGTGGGGGTACGAGCAGTACTTC,CASIPPRRWGYEQYF
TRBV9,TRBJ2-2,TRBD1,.,TGTGCCAGCAGCGTAGCAGGGGGCACCGGGGAGCTGTTTTTT,CASSVAGGTGELFF
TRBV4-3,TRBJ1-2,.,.,TGCGCCAGCAGCCAAAACTCTGGGGTACCCCTGTTTGGCTACACCTTC,CASSQNSGVPLFGYTF
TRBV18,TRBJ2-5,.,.,TGTGCCAGCTCACCTGGGCCCCAAGAGACCCAGTACTTC,CASSPGPQETQYF
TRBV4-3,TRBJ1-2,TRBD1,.,TGCGCCAGCAGCCAAGATTTAGGTGGGACAGGGTACGGCTACACCTTC,CASSQDLGGTGYGYTF